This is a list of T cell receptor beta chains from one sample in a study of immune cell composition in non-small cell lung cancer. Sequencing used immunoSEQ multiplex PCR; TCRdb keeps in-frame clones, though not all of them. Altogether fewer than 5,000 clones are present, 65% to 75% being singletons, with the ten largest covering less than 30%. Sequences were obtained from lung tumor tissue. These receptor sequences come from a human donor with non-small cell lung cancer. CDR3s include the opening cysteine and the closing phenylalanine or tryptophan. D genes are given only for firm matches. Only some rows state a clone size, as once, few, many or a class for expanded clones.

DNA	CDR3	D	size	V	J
TGCAGCGTCGAGGGACAGGGAGTAAGCGAGCAGTACTTC	CSVEGQGVSEQYF	TRBD1	-	TRBV29-1	TRBJ2-7
TGTGCCAGCAGCTCTCGACGGGAGGACACTGAAGCTTTCTTT	CASSSRREDTEAFF	-	-	TRBV7-9	TRBJ1-1
TGTGCCGTCTCACGGGGAAGGAGGAGCTCCTACAATGAGCAGTTCTTC	CAVSRGRRSSYNEQFF	-	-	TRBV19	TRBJ2-1
TGTGCCAGCAGTCCTCCCCGGGAGACCCAGTACTTC	CASSPPRETQYF	-	-	TRBV28	TRBJ2-5
TGTGCCAGTAGCCTAGCGGGAGTTGATGAGCAGTACTTC	CASSLAGVDEQYF	TRBD2	-	TRBV6-1	TRBJ2-7
TGTGCCAGCATGTGGACTAGCGGCACCGAGCAGTTCTTC	CASMWTSGTEQFF	TRBD2	-	TRBV2	TRBJ2-1
TGTGCCAGCGAGGGAAGGGACAATGGAGAAAAACTGTTTTTT	CASEGRDNGEKLFF	-	-	TRBV6-1	TRBJ1-4
TGTGCCAGCAGCCGAGGGACTCACACAGATACGCAGTATTTT	CASSRGTHTDTQYF	-	once	TRBV7-2	TRBJ2-3
TGTGCCAGCAGCTTGGAACTTTATTCAAGGCTTACTACCAATGAGCAGTTCTTC	CASSLELYSRLTTNEQFF	-	-	TRBV5-4	TRBJ2-1
TGTGCCAGCAGTTTATCTAGGGGGAACACTGAAGCTTTCTTT	CASSLSRGNTEAFF	-	-	TRBV28	TRBJ1-1
TGTGCCAGCAGCTTGGAGGACAGGGGGGCTTTCTTT	CASSLEDRGAFF	TRBD1	-	TRBV7-9	TRBJ1-1